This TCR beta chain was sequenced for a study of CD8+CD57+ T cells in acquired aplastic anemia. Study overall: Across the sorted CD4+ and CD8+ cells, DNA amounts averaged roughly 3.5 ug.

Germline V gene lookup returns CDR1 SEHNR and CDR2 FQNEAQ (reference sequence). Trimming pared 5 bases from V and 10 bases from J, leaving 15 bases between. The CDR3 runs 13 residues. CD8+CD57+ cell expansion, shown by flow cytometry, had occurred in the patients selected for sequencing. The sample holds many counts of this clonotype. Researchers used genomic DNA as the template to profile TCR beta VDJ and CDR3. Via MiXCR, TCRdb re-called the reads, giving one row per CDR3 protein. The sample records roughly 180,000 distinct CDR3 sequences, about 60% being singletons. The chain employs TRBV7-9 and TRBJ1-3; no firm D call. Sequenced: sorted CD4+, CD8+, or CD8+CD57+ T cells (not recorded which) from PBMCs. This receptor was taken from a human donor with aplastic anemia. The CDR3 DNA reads TGTGCCAGCAGCCGGAGACTGACCCAAACCATATATTTT. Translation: CASSRRLTQTIYF.